The text below deals with one TCR beta chain. These data originate in a study of blood T cell repertoires in COVID-19. Cohort 3 donors counted as recovered after two negative PCRs, clearance, or resolved symptoms. Germline V gene data show CDR1 as SGHAT and CDR2 as FQDESV (reference sequence). The CDR3 extends over 16 amino acids. Trimming cost V 0 bases and J 4 bases; bases outside gene matches: 6. Assay used: immunoSEQ multiplex PCR; TCRdb lists only in-frame clones, some missing. This sample yields 250,000 to 350,000 clones, of which around nine tenths are seen a single time; 4.5% to 7% belongs to the top ten.

The clonotype was recovered from a woman in her thirties who had recovered from COVID-19. The V call is TRBV11-1, the J call TRBJ2-3; TRBD2 agrees at 8 bases. Material: PBMCs or T cells enriched from blood (not recorded which). The CDR3 DNA sequence: TGTGCCAGCAGCTTAGCTAGGGCGGGGGGTGCAGATACGCAGTATTTT. This codes for CASSLARAGGADTQYF.